The next 9 T cell receptor beta chains were all read from a single sample in a study of graft-versus-host responses after intestinal transplantation. Measured with immunoSEQ multiplex PCR; TCRdb has only the in-frame clones, and not every one. This sample has around 90,000 clones; approximately 92% occur once, and the top ten carry about 1%. Antigens for these TCRs are unknown. Sequences were derived from unstimulated CD8+ T cells sorted from spleen or lymph node cells, sampled before transplant. These receptor sequences come from a human donor who was the organ donor for an intestinal transplant.

J is TRBJ2-1 and V is TRBV7-8, with no clear D. CDR1 SGHVS and CDR2 FQNEAQ come from the germline V gene. Trimming cost V 6 bases and J 1 base, with 7 bases left between them. The CDR3 is 13 amino acids. CDR3 amino acids: CASRPLSYNEQFF. As DNA, the CDR3 is TGTGCCAGCAGGCCACTTTCCTACAATGAGCAGTTCTTC.

The gene calls are TRBV4-2 and TRBJ1-2, with D maybe TRBD1 (5 bases). The CDR3 sequence is 15 residues long. Germline lookup yields CDR1 LGHNA and CDR2 YNFKEQ. Trimming stripped 0 bases from V and 5 bases from J, with 13 bases between. CDR3 protein: CASSQDQGALYGYTF. The DNA of the CDR3 is TGTGCCAGCAGCCAAGATCAAGGGGCCTTATATGGCTACACCTTC.

The V and J genes are TRBV7-9 and TRBJ2-7; 10 nucleotides agree with TRBD2. The CDR3 length is 12 residues. Germline CDR1 SEHNR, CDR2 FQNEAQ (reference sequence). V trimming: 8 bases; J trimming: 3 bases; junction bases outside the gene matches: 1. The CDR3 sequence is CASGLADYEQYF. In nucleotides, the CDR3 is TGTGCCAGCGGACTAGCGGACTACGAGCAGTACTTC. Full variable domain (rest looked up from reference TRBV7-9 and TRBJ2-7): DTGVSQNPRHKITKRGQNVTFRCDPISEHNRLYWYRQTLGQGPEFLTYFQNEAQLEKSRLLSDRFSAERPKGSFSTLEIQRTEQGDSAMYLCASGLADYEQYFGPGTRLTVT.

The rearrangement joins TRBV7-9 to TRBJ1-2; the match to TRBD1 covers 7 bases. Germline CDR1 is SEHNR and CDR2 is FQNEAQ (reference sequence). The trim removed 5 bases at V and 7 bases at J, leaving 13 bases unmatched. This CDR3 contains 15 residues. The CDR3 protein is CASSPPDRILGGYTF. In DNA, the CDR3 is TGTGCCAGCAGCCCCCCGGACAGGATCTTGGGTGGCTACACCTTC. The full variable domain, with the rest looked up from reference TRBV7-9 and TRBJ1-2, is DTGVSQNPRHKITKRGQNVTFRCDPISEHNRLYWYRQTLGQGPEFLTYFQNEAQLEKSRLLSDRFSAERPKGSFSTLEIQRTEQGDSAMYLCASSPPDRILGGYTFGSGTRLTVV.

The V call is TRBV5-1, the J call TRBJ2-1; unclear D gene. Germline loops: CDR1 SGHRS, CDR2 YFSETQ. The V gene lost 4 bases and the J gene lost 0 bases, with 14 bases spanning the gap. This CDR3 comprises 16 residues. The DNA for the CDR3 is TGCGCCAGCAGCCGCCTAGACCCGAGCTCCTACAATGAGCAGTTCTTC. Translated: CASSRLDPSSYNEQFF.

The chain has TRBV5-6 and TRBJ1-1; perhaps TRBD1 as D (5 bases). The CDR3 consists of 12 residues. V lost 0 bases, J lost 10 bases, and 10 bases lay in between. Germline values: CDR1 SGHDT, CDR2 YYEEEE. CDR3 amino acids: CASSLGTGGAFF. CDR3 DNA sequence: TGTGCCAGCAGCTTGGGGACCGGGGGAGCTTTCTTT. Variable domain in full (rest from reference TRBV5-6 and TRBJ1-1): DAGVTQSPTHLIKTRGQQVTLRCSPKSGHDTVSWYQQALGQGPQFIFQYYEEEERQRGNFPDRFSGHQFPNYSSELNVNALLLGDSALYLCASSLGTGGAFFGQGTRLTVV.

The rearrangement links TRBV7-9 to TRBJ2-7; D perhaps matches TRBD1 (5 bases). V lost 3 bases to trimming and J lost 1 base, with 16 bases between them. Germline V gives CDR1 SEHNR, CDR2 FQNEAQ (reference sequence). There are 16 residues in the CDR3. The CDR3: CASSLTLTGTSYEQYF. The CDR3 bases are TGTGCCAGCAGCTTGACCCTCACAGGTACTTCCTACGAGCAGTACTTC.

This clone was seen just once. This chain links TRBV6-5 with TRBJ2-3, with D possibly TRBD2 on 6 matching bases. Deletions cut 4 bases from V and 5 bases from J, with 13 bases between. The CDR3 length is 14 residues. Looked up from germline, CDR1 is MNHEY and CDR2 is SVGAGI. CDR3 in DNA: TGTGCCAGCAGTTCGACTAGTTCCGTAGATACGCAGTATTTT. It codes for CASSSTSSVDTQYF.

This sequence joins TRBV7-6 and TRBJ2-1; 15 bases agree with TRBD2. The CDR3 covers 17 residues. V trimming: 5 bases; J trimming: 8 bases; junction bases outside the gene matches: 10. The germline gives CDR1 SGHVS, CDR2 FNYEAQ. CDR3 coding DNA: TGTGCCAGCAGCCCTCGGACTAGCGGGGGGGTCCTGGATGAGCAGTTCTTC. Translation gives CASSPRTSGGVLDEQFF.